A selection of T cell receptor beta chains follows, all from one sample in a study of shared clonotypes between healthy human individuals. Produced via immunoSEQ multiplex PCR; TCRdb's table is partial and in-frame only. The sample carries about 1 million clones, 65% to 75% recorded once. The sequenced material came from memory CD4+ T cells sorted from blood. These receptors all come from a man in his late teens or twenties in good health. CDR3s include the opening cysteine and the closing phenylalanine or tryptophan. D genes are given only for firm matches. Rows give clone size only sometimes, using once, few, many, or a class for an expanded clone.

j_call | d_call | clone_size | v_call | cdr3_aa | cdr3_nt
TRBJ2-1 | . | . | TRBV5-4 | CASSLGQPYNEQFF | TGTGCCAGCAGCTTGGGACAGCCCTACAATGAGCAGTTCTTC
TRBJ2-7 | TRBD1 | few | TRBV6-6 | CASTQTGATGEQYF | TGTGCCAGCACCCAGACAGGGGCAACGGGGGAGCAGTACTTC
TRBJ1-3 | . | . | TRBV2 | CASAENLSGNTIYF | TGTGCCAGCGCCGAGAATCTATCTGGAAACACCATATATTTT
TRBJ1-2 | . | . | TRBV7-2 | CASSLGATYGYTF | TGTGCCAGCAGCTTGGGAGCAACCTATGGCTACACCTTC
TRBJ2-6 | . | . | TRBV9 | CASSVFSTGANVLTF | TGTGCCAGCAGCGTATTCTCTACCGGGGCCAACGTCCTGACTTTC
TRBJ2-2 | . | few | TRBV4-1 | CASSQDQGGYLAGTGELFF | TGCGCCAGCAGCCAAGACCAGGGGGGATATCTTGCGGGCACCGGGGAGCTGTTTTTT
TRBJ2-5 | . | once | TRBV4-1 | CASSQGDLPGQETQYF | TGCGCCAGCAGCCAAGGGGATTTGCCGGGGCAAGAGACCCAGTACTTC
TRBJ2-3 | . | . | TRBV6-1 | CASRGGGTGTDTQYF | TGTGCCAGCAGGGGTGGGGGGACTGGCACAGATACGCAGTATTTT
TRBJ1-1 | . | . | TRBV6-1 | CASSALRGAGTRTEAFF | TGTGCCAGCAGTGCGCTTCGGGGGGCGGGTACAAGAACTGAAGCTTTCTTT
TRBJ2-7 | . | . | TRBV10-1 | CASSESGRGEQYF | TGCGCCAGCAGTGAGTCGGGCAGGGGAGAGCAGTACTTC
TRBJ2-3 | . | once | TRBV9 | CASSEMGGLSTDTQYF | TGTGCCAGCAGCGAGATGGGAGGACTCAGCACAGATACGCAGTATTTT
TRBJ2-7 | . | . | TRBV30 | CAWSGIGAIEQYF | TGTGCCTGGAGCGGAATCGGGGCCATAGAGCAGTACTTC
TRBJ1-1 | TRBD1 | . | TRBV19 | CASITGDTEAFF | TGTGCCAGTATTACAGGGGACACTGAAGCTTTCTTT
TRBJ2-2 | TRBD1 | . | TRBV5-5 | CASSFWGQGVTGELFF | TGTGCCAGCAGCTTTTGGGGACAGGGTGTCACCGGGGAGCTGTTTTTT
TRBJ1-2 | TRBD1 | . | TRBV7-2 | CASSGRDRGGYTF | TGTGCCAGCAGCGGCCGGGACAGGGGTGGCTACACCTTC
TRBJ1-2 | . | few | TRBV5-6 | CASSQKGGAGGYTF | TGTGCCAGCAGCCAGAAGGGGGGGGCTGGCGGCTACACCTTC
TRBJ2-2 | . | . | TRBV28 | CASSRSGELFF | TGTGCCAGCAGTCGCAGCGGGGAGCTGTTTTTT
TRBJ2-2 | . | . | TRBV6-6 | CAGTGTAGELFF | TGCGCGGGGACCGGTACCGCCGGGGAGCTGTTTTTT
TRBJ2-1 | TRBD1 | . | TRBV11-2 | CASSWAGTGENEQFF | TGTGCCAGCAGCTGGGCCGGGACAGGAGAAAATGAGCAGTTCTTC
TRBJ1-2 | TRBD1 | . | TRBV5-1 | CASSLDIGTGGGYTF | TGCGCCAGCAGCTTGGATATTGGGACAGGGGGCGGCTACACCTTC
TRBJ2-5 | TRBD2 | . | TRBV19 | CASSTGLAGATGETQYF | TGTGCCAGTAGTACTGGACTAGCGGGAGCCACGGGGGAGACCCAGTACTTC
TRBJ1-4 | TRBD1 | . | TRBV30 | CAWSPGQQFNEKLFF | TGTGCCTGGAGTCCGGGACAGCAGTTTAATGAAAAACTGTTTTTT
TRBJ2-7 | TRBD2 | . | TRBV7-2 | CASSFGGSNEQYF | TGTGCCAGCAGCTTCGGCGGGAGCAACGAGCAGTACTTC
TRBJ2-7 | . | . | TRBV6-1 | CASSTQFYEQYF | TGTGCCAGCAGTACACAGTTCTACGAGCAGTACTTC
TRBJ1-6 | . | few | TRBV4-1 | CASSQDRTENSPLHF | TGCGCCAGCAGCCAAGACAGGACAGAGAATTCACCCCTCCACTTT
TRBJ2-7 | . | . | TRBV5-1 | CASSLAISSPYEQYF | TGCGCCAGCAGCTTGGCCATTTCGTCTCCCTACGAGCAGTACTTC
TRBJ2-5 | TRBD2 | few | TRBV4-3 | CASSRSGGGETQYF | TGCGCCAGCAGCCGGAGCGGGGGAGGAGAGACCCAGTACTTC
TRBJ1-2 | . | once | TRBV7-2 | CAILRGNYGYTF | TGTGCCATCCTCAGGGGAAACTATGGCTACACCTTC
TRBJ2-6 | TRBD2 | . | TRBV10-3 | CATLAVGNPGANVLTF | TGTGCCACCCTAGCGGTGGGAAACCCTGGGGCCAACGTCCTGACTTTC
TRBJ1-1 | . | . | TRBV5-8 | CASSLDGDFNTEAFF | TGTGCCAGCAGCTTGGATGGAGACTTCAACACTGAAGCTTTCTTT
TRBJ1-3 | TRBD1 | . | TRBV9 | CASSVEGASGNTIYF | TGTGCCAGCAGCGTAGAGGGGGCGTCTGGAAACACCATATATTTT
TRBJ2-7 | TRBD2 | . | TRBV30 | CAWSWGGGYEQYF | TGTGCCTGGAGTTGGGGGGGTGGCTACGAGCAGTACTTC
TRBJ1-2 | . | . | TRBV7-2 | CASSYLDSIYGYTF | TGTGCCAGCAGCTACCTCGACAGCATCTATGGCTACACCTTC
TRBJ1-2 | . | . | TRBV19 | CASTGEGIGYTF | TGTGCCAGCACGGGCGAGGGGATTGGCTACACCTTC
TRBJ1-5 | TRBD1 | once | TRBV5-6 | CASSSTGETYSNQPQHF | TGTGCCAGCAGCTCAACAGGGGAAACGTATAGCAATCAGCCCCAGCATTTT
TRBJ2-1 | TRBD2 | . | TRBV7-2 | CASSLLRGDEQFF | TGTGCCAGCAGCTTACTGCGGGGGGATGAGCAGTTCTTC
TRBJ1-2 | TRBD1 | . | TRBV9 | CASSGGTGSYGYTF | TGTGCCAGCAGCGGTGGGACAGGGTCCTATGGCTACACCTTC
TRBJ2-5 | . | once | TRBV11-2 | CASSLRLGLGETQYF | TGTGCCAGCAGCTTAAGGTTAGGCCTCGGAGAGACCCAGTACTTC